These 30 T cell receptor beta chains originate from one sample sequenced in a study of cytomegalovirus exposure and HLA in healthy donors. PCR was performed using 60 Vbeta and 13 Jbeta primers. The data were produced by immunoSEQ multiplex PCR, yet TCRdb's version contains in-frame clones alone and is incomplete. Here the sample table reports about 110,000 clones. The sequencing input was PBMCs. The source is a man in his forties or fifties in good health and CMV-seronegative.

This chain uses TRBV7-2 with TRBJ1-4, with D uncertain. The V and J ends lost 5 bases and 8 bases respectively, with 9 bases between them. This CDR3 spans 12 amino acids. Looked up from germline, CDR1 is SGHTA and CDR2 is FQGNSA. CDR3 DNA: TGTGCCAGCAGCATTAGCGGGGAAAAACTGTTTTTT. This encodes CASSISGEKLFF.

The chain is built from TRBV7-9 and TRBJ1-5; possible D gene TRBD1, 5 bases. The V gene's germline CDR1 is SEHNR and CDR2 FQNEAQ (reference sequence). This CDR3 is built from 12 residues. The V gene lost 4 bases and the J gene lost 7 bases, with 8 bases spanning the gap. CDR3 nucleotide sequence: TGTGCCAGCAGCTCCCGGGGGCAGCCCCAGCATTTT. It encodes CASSSRGQPQHF.

The chain couples TRBV18 to TRBJ2-5; TRBD2 matches at 9 bases. This CDR3 has 15 amino acids. CDR1 and CDR2 from the germline V gene are KGHSH and LQKENI. V lost 3 bases to trimming and J lost 1 base; unmatched junction nucleotides: 3. CDR3 loop: CASSPSGGLQETQYF. The CDR3 nucleotides are TGTGCCAGCTCACCTAGCGGGGGTCTCCAAGAGACCCAGTACTTC.

V usage is TRBV25-1 and J usage is TRBJ2-7; 7 bases are shared with TRBD2. The length of the CDR3 is 15 residues. Trimming at V came to 3 bases and at J to 2 bases, leaving 7 bases not matched to a gene. CDR1 and CDR2 (germline): MGHDK, SYGVNS. The CDR3 sequence: CASSDRAGRAYEQYF. The CDR3 DNA reads as TGTGCCAGCAGTGACAGAGCGGGAAGAGCCTACGAGCAGTACTTC.

About this clone itself: One end of the junction varies from germline; a read error may be responsible. The chain recombines TRBV7-8 with TRBJ1-2, with no clear D. Germline V gene data show CDR1 as SGHVS and CDR2 as FQNEAQ. CDR3 length: 15 amino acids. This CDR3 is CASSLGATPKYGYTF. The CDR3 DNA reads TGTGCCAGCAGCTTAGGGGCCACCCCTAAATATGGCTACACCTTC.

The rearrangement joins TRBV18 to TRBJ1-4; D may be TRBD1 (6 bases). This CDR3 is 14 amino acids long. Germline V gene sequence: CDR1 KGHSH, CDR2 LQKENI. V was trimmed by 2 bases and J by 2 bases, leaving 6 bases between them. CDR3 DNA sequence: TGTGCCAGCTCACCAGGGGGCACTAATGAAAAACTGTTTTTT. This gives the protein CASSPGGTNEKLFF.

The chain carries TRBV5-6 and TRBJ1-3; no firm D call. The germline V gene encodes CDR1 SGHDT and CDR2 YYEEEE. The CDR3 consists of 14 residues. V gave up 0 bases and J gave up 2 bases, with 6 bases separating them. CDR3 in amino acids: CASSLELTGNTIYF. In DNA, the CDR3 is TGTGCCAGCAGCTTGGAGCTAACTGGAAACACCATATATTTT.

The V gene is TRBV19, the J gene TRBJ1-3; TRBD1 matches 9 bases. The germline gives CDR1 LNHDA, CDR2 SQIVND (reference sequence). V was clipped by 6 bases and J by 3 bases; unmatched bases: 9. The CDR3 extends over 16 amino acids. Written as DNA, the CDR3 is TGTGCCAGTAGGGCTACAGGGGGCGCGGTTGGAAACACCATATATTTT. Amino acid sequence: CASRATGGAVGNTIYF. Together with reference TRBV19 and TRBJ1-3, the CDR3 gives the full variable domain: DGGITQSPKYLFRKEGQNVTLSCEQNLNHDAMYWYRQDPGQGLRLIYYSQIVNDFQKGDIAEGYSVSREKKESFPLTVTSAQKNPTAFYLCASRATGGAVGNTIYFGEGSWLTVV.

The chain is built from TRBV6-1 and TRBJ2-7; 8 positions match TRBD1. CDR3 size: 14 residues. Losses at the gene ends were 7 bases for V and 3 bases for J; bases not matched to a gene: 8. The germline CDR1 and CDR2 sequences are MNHNS and SASEGT. The CDR3 DNA is TGTGCCAGCACCAGGGACAGGCTTTTCTACGAGCAGTACTTC. Protein: CASTRDRLFYEQYF.

The chain has TRBV20-1 and TRBJ2-5; 7 bases agree with TRBD2. The tail of the sequence fits TRBJ2-7 better, so the J call may be wrong. Looked up from germline, CDR1 is DFQATT and CDR2 is SNEGSKA (reference sequence). The CDR3 length is 11 residues. The CDR3 sequence: CSGYLAGEQYF. The CDR3 bases are TGCAGTGGCTACTTAGCGGGCGAGCAGTACTTC.

The chain uses TRBV6-1 and TRBJ1-2; D is possibly TRBD1 (5 bases). Trimming pared 1 base from V and 8 bases from J, leaving 11 bases between. The CDR3 runs to 13 residues. CDR1 is MNHNS and CDR2 is SASEGT in the germline V gene. The CDR3 DNA sequence: TGTGCCAGCAGTGAAGGGACACGCGGCGGCTACACCTTC. As protein: CASSEGTRGGYTF.

The genes are TRBV5-1 and TRBJ2-3; the match to TRBD1 covers 7 bases. V lost 2 bases and J lost 5; bases outside the gene matches: 5. Germline V gives CDR1 SGHRS, CDR2 YFSETQ. CDR3 size: 14 residues. The CDR3 nucleotides read TGCGCCAGCAGCTTAAGACAGGGTTTAGATACGCAGTATTTT. This encodes CASSLRQGLDTQYF.

The chain has TRBV6-6 and TRBJ2-2, with D perhaps matching TRBD1 (7 bases). CDR1 and CDR2 from the germline V gene are MNHNY and SVGAGI (reference sequence). The CDR3 contains 15 residues. V was cut by 4 bases and J by 0 bases, with 9 bases left in between. In nucleotides, the CDR3 is TGTGCCAGCAGTTGGAGGGGGCCGAACACCGGGGAGCTGTTTTTT. This codes for CASSWRGPNTGELFF.

The V and J genes are TRBV7-9 and TRBJ1-5; D is ambiguous. There are 15 residues in the CDR3. The V end lost 1 base, the J end lost 8 bases, and 15 bases lay between the germline ends. The V gene's germline CDR1 is SEHNR and CDR2 FQNEAQ (reference sequence). This chain's CDR3 is CASSLGGPGIEPQHF. The CDR3 DNA is TGTGCCAGCAGCTTAGGAGGGCCGGGCATTGAGCCCCAGCATTTT.

The genes are TRBV4-3 and TRBJ2-7; 7 bases agree with TRBD1. The CDR3 extends over 14 amino acids. Losses at the gene ends were 4 bases for V and 1 base for J; bases not matched to a gene: 4. Germline V gene sequence: CDR1 LGHNA, CDR2 YSLEER. The CDR3 reads CASSPNRGSYEQYF. DNA of the CDR3: TGCGCCAGCAGCCCCAACAGGGGTTCCTACGAGCAGTACTTC.

The rearrangement joins TRBV6-5 to TRBJ1-2, with D possibly matching TRBD1 (5 bases). From germline, CDR1 is MNHEY and CDR2 SVGAGI. CDR3 length equals 14 residues. V dropped 7 bases and J dropped 6 bases, with 18 bases sitting between them. CDR3 nucleotides: TGTGCCAGCACCGGGCAGGGAATCGTTGATGGCTACACCTTC. This translates into CASTGQGIVDGYTF.

The chain links TRBV7-2 to TRBJ1-5, with D maybe TRBD1 (6 bases). Trimming stripped 5 bases from V and 5 bases from J, with 13 bases between. The CDR3 is made up of 14 amino acids. In germline, CDR1 is SGHTA, CDR2 FQGNSA. CDR3 sequence: CASSPDRTYQPQHF. CDR3 nucleotide sequence: TGTGCCAGCAGCCCTGACAGGACGTATCAGCCCCAGCATTTT.

The genes are TRBV2 and TRBJ1-1; weak D call: TRBD1 (5 bases). The CDR3 contains 14 residues. Germline loops: CDR1 SNHLY, CDR2 FYNNEI. V lost 8 bases and J lost 0, with 13 bases in between. As DNA, the CDR3 is TGTGCCAGCGGAGGGGAGGGCATGAACACTGAAGCTTTCTTT. It encodes CASGGEGMNTEAFF.

The chain uses TRBV20-1 and TRBJ2-5, with D maybe TRBD2 (6 bases). The V end was cut by 8 bases, the J end by 2 bases, with 9 bases between. The CDR3 loop spans 11 amino acids. Germline V gives CDR1 DFQATT, CDR2 SNEGSKA (reference sequence). CDR3 region: CSPRGQETQYF. DNA for the CDR3: TGCAGTCCGCGGGGACAAGAGACCCAGTACTTC.

The chain joins TRBV7-8 to TRBJ1-3; weak D call: TRBD1 (5 bases). Germline CDR1 SGHVS, CDR2 FQNEAQ. Trimming stripped 1 base from V and 2 bases from J, with 12 bases between. This CDR3 is built from 16 residues. The CDR3 DNA sequence: TGTGCCAGCAGCTTAGTGCGCTGGGGCCCTGGAAACACCATATATTTT. This gives the protein CASSLVRWGPGNTIYF.

The chain joins TRBV5-1 to TRBJ1-1, with 7 positions matching TRBD1. The CDR3 contains 17 residues. The ends lost 0 bases at V and 0 bases at J; junction bases unmatched: 8. Germline CDR1 is SGHRS and CDR2 is YFSETQ. CDR3: CASSLGDSTYLNTEAFF. CDR3 nucleotides: TGCGCCAGCAGCTTGGGGGACAGTACATATTTGAACACTGAAGCTTTCTTT.

The chain recombines TRBV14 with TRBJ2-2; 8 bases are a match to TRBD1. Germline V gene sequence: CDR1 SGHDN, CDR2 FVKESK. CDR3 length: 15 residues. J was trimmed by 3 bases and V by 6 bases; bases with no gene match: 6. The DNA of the CDR3 is TGTGCCAGCAGAGCCGACAGGGGTTACACCGGGGAGCTGTTTTTT. Its protein product is CASRADRGYTGELFF.

The chain links TRBV4-3 to TRBJ1-5, with 7 bases lining up with TRBD1. From germline, CDR1 is LGHNA and CDR2 YSLEER. J was trimmed by 1 base and V by 2 bases; bases with no gene match: 5. The CDR3 runs 16 residues. The CDR3 here is CASSQSFRGSNQPQHF. The DNA for the CDR3 is TGCGCCAGCAGCCAAAGTTTCAGGGGGAGCAATCAGCCCCAGCATTTT.

The genes are TRBV7-2 and TRBJ2-1; possibly TRBD2 for D (6 bases). V gave up 2 bases and J gave up 6 bases, with 14 bases separating them. CDR3 length: 15 residues. Looked up from germline, CDR1 is SGHTA and CDR2 is FQGNSA. This CDR3 reads CASSLMTKGGNEQFF. The CDR3 region has the DNA TGTGCCAGCAGCTTAATGACTAAGGGAGGCAATGAGCAGTTCTTC.

Notes on this clone: Compared with germline, one end of the junction differs, possibly owing to a read error. V is TRBV30 and J is TRBJ2-2; 10 bases agree with TRBD2. The CDR3 totals 15 residues. Germline CDR1 GTSNPN, CDR2 SVGIG (reference sequence). The DNA of the CDR3 is TGTGCCGGGAGTACAGCGGGAGGGATCACCGGGGAGCTGTTTTTT. The encoded protein is CAGSTAGGITGELFF.

The gene calls are TRBV7-9 and TRBJ1-2; perhaps TRBD1 as D (5 bases). From germline, CDR1 is SEHNR and CDR2 FQNEAQ (reference sequence). The CDR3 is 12 residues long. The germline V and J ends were trimmed by 5 bases and 8 bases, with 12 bases remaining between them. CDR3 in amino acids: CASSPGDRGYTF. For the CDR3, the DNA is TGTGCCAGCAGCCCGGGGGACCGGGGCTACACCTTC.

This rearrangement joins TRBV5-5 to TRBJ2-2, with D possibly matching TRBD2 (6 bases). The CDR3 length is 16 residues. Trimming stripped 1 base from V and 2 bases from J, with 12 bases between. Per germline, CDR1 SGHKS and CDR2 YYEKEE (reference sequence). The CDR3 spells CASSLRGTPNTGELFF. In DNA form, the CDR3 reads TGTGCCAGCAGCTTGCGAGGGACTCCTAACACCGGGGAGCTGTTTTTT. Complete variable domain (other parts from reference TRBV5-5 and TRBJ2-2): DAGVTQSPTHLIKTRGQQVTLRCSPISGHKSVSWYQQVLGQGPQFIFQYYEKEERGRGNFPDRFSARQFPNYSSELNVNALLLGDSALYLCASSLRGTPNTGELFFGEGSRLTVL.

The chain carries TRBV7-6 and TRBJ2-2; no firm D call. Per germline, CDR1 SGHVS and CDR2 FNYEAQ. With 1 base removed from V and 5 bases from J, the gap between germline ends came to 5 bases. The CDR3 consists of 13 residues. The CDR3 protein is CASSLDETGELFF. Here the CDR3 DNA reads TGTGCCAGCAGCTTAGATGAGACCGGGGAGCTGTTTTTT.

The chain employs TRBV2 and TRBJ1-5; TRBD1 aligns across 10 bases. Unmatched junction bases numbered 3, after V lost 6 bases and J lost 7 bases. Germline lookup yields CDR1 SNHLY and CDR2 FYNNEI. This CDR3 region has 13 residues. CDR3 loop: CASSGQGDQPQHF. DNA for the CDR3: TGTGCCAGCAGCGGACAGGGGGACCAGCCCCAGCATTTT.

V is TRBV15 and J is TRBJ2-4; tentative D call: TRBD1 (5 bases). The CDR3 sequence is 14 residues long. V dropped 6 bases and J dropped 2 bases, with 11 bases sitting between them. Germline V lookup: CDR1 LNHNV, CDR2 YYDKDF (reference sequence). The CDR3 region is CATSTDRTKNIQYF. The CDR3 DNA reads as TGTGCCACCAGTACCGACAGAACCAAAAACATTCAGTACTTC.